A single sample gave rise to the 4 T cell receptor beta chains below, sequenced in a study of cytomegalovirus exposure and HLA in healthy donors. Primers for the PCR totalled 60 Vbeta and 13 Jbeta. Sequencing was performed with immunoSEQ multiplex PCR; in TCRdb, only in-frame clones are kept and a portion is missing. The sample has about 48,000 clones. The specimen was PBMCs. These receptors all stem from a male donor in good health and CMV-seropositive.

This rearrangement joins TRBV10-3 to TRBJ1-2, with 8 bases aligning to TRBD1. This CDR3 comprises 15 residues. CDR1 and CDR2 (germline): ENHRY, SYGVKD. V gave up 7 bases and J gave up 2 bases; unmatched junction bases: 9. The DNA of the CDR3 is TGTGCCATCACCCCCAGGACAGGGACGAACTATGGCTACACCTTC. It yields the protein CAITPRTGTNYGYTF.

The chain joins TRBV6-6 to TRBJ1-2; 8 bases agree with TRBD1. The V and J ends lost 8 bases and 3 bases, in that order; junction bases with no gene match: 14. Germline V gives CDR1 MNHNY, CDR2 SVGAGI (reference sequence). This CDR3 is 16 amino acids long. The CDR3 is CASGEGQGLGDYGYTF. For the CDR3, the DNA is TGTGCCAGCGGCGAAGGACAGGGTTTGGGGGACTATGGCTACACCTTC.

The genes are TRBV6-5 and TRBJ2-1; D is uncertain. The germline gives CDR1 MNHEY, CDR2 SVGAGI. V lost 0 bases and J 6 bases, leaving 12 bases between the germline ends. This CDR3 contains 15 residues. CDR3 sequence (DNA): TGTGCCAGCAGTTACTCGAGTCTACAGTTCAATGAGCAGTTCTTC. Translation gives CASSYSSLQFNEQFF.

The chain links TRBV4-2 to TRBJ2-7, with D possibly TRBD2 on 5 matching bases. The length of the CDR3 is 16 residues. The V end lost 0 bases, the J end lost 0 bases, and 12 bases lay between the germline ends. From germline, CDR1 is LGHNA and CDR2 YNFKEQ. The CDR3 is CASSQDWSGSSYEQYF. The CDR3 nucleotides read TGTGCCAGCAGCCAAGACTGGTCGGGGAGCTCCTACGAGCAGTACTTC.